These 12 T cell receptor beta chains came from one sample sequenced in a study of blood T cell repertoires in COVID-19. The table came from immunoSEQ multiplex PCR; TCRdb's copy has only in-frame clones and leaves some out. The table shows around 75,000 clones, with roughly 90% occurring only once. The source material was peripheral blood. The receptors derive from a human donor in a cohort sampled during active COVID-19.

This clone was detected only a few times. V and J are TRBV27 and TRBJ1-3; 7 bases fit TRBD1. This CDR3 comprises 14 residues. J gave up 1 base and V 7 bases, and 4 bases lay outside the gene matches. Germline CDR1 is MNHEY and CDR2 is SMNVEV (reference sequence). This CDR3 reads CASKGQLSGNTIYF. CDR3 nucleotides: TGTGCCAGCAAGGGACAGCTTTCTGGAAACACCATATATTTT.

The V call is TRBV5-8, the J call TRBJ2-1; 12 bases map to TRBD2. J lost 7 bases, V lost 4 bases, and 6 bases had no gene match. The CDR3 spans 15 residues. Germline V gene data show CDR1 as SGHTS and CDR2 as YDEGEE. The CDR3: CASSKGLAGFNEQFF. CDR3 in DNA: TGTGCCAGCAGCAAGGGACTAGCGGGTTTTAATGAGCAGTTCTTC. The full variable domain, its missing parts supplied by reference TRBV5-8 and TRBJ2-1, is EAGVTQSPTHLIKTRGQQATLRCSPISGHTSVYWYQQALGLGLQFLLWYDEGEERNRGNFPPRFSGRQFPNYSSELNVNALELEDSALYLCASSKGLAGFNEQFFGPGTRLTVL.

V gene TRBV11-2 combines with J gene TRBJ2-2, with D tentatively TRBD1 (5 bases). The CDR3 sequence is 15 residues long. CDR1 is SGHAT, CDR2 FQNNGV, per germline. Trimming left V 2 bases short and J 6 bases short, with 13 bases between. CDR3 coding DNA: TGTGCCAGCAGCTTATGGCAGGGTGGGGCCGGGGAGCTGTTTTTT. It translates to CASSLWQGGAGELFF.

The CDR3 spells CASSPGLNTEAFF. The CDR3 coding sequence is TGCGCCAGCAGCCCAGGGCTGAACACTGAAGCTTTCTTT. The chain links TRBV5-1 to TRBJ1-1; D possibly corresponds to TRBD1 (5 bases). This CDR3 has 13 residues. Between the trimmed V and J ends, which lost 4 bases and 0 bases, there was a span of 7 bases. Germline V lookup: CDR1 SGHRS, CDR2 YFSETQ.

The chain is built from TRBV4-3 and TRBJ1-4; 7 bases map to TRBD1. V shed 0 bases, J shed 4 bases, and the junction held 8 bases outside the gene matches. The germline CDR1 and CDR2 sequences are LGHNA and YSLEER. CDR3 size: 17 residues. The CDR3 sequence is CASSQDPTGAGNEKLFF. For the CDR3, the DNA is TGCGCCAGCAGCCAAGATCCCACAGGGGCGGGTAATGAAAAACTGTTTTTT.

The CDR3 reads CASSLSILYEQYF. The DNA of the CDR3 is TGTGCCAGCAGCTTATCTATTCTCTACGAGCAGTACTTC. V is TRBV7-8 and J is TRBJ2-7, with D hard to call. This CDR3 has 13 residues. The V and J ends lost 2 bases and 3 bases respectively, with 8 bases between them. The germline V gene encodes CDR1 SGHVS and CDR2 FQNEAQ.

This CDR3 reads CAWSPKQGTQHF. DNA for the CDR3: TGTGCCTGGAGTCCTAAACAGGGGACCCAGCATTTT. This sequence joins TRBV30 and TRBJ1-5, with TRBD1 matching 7 bases. This CDR3 region has 12 residues. The junction had 6 bases not matched to a gene; V was cut back by 2 bases and J by 11 bases. Germline values: CDR1 GTSNPN, CDR2 SVGIG (reference sequence).

The chain couples TRBV2 to TRBJ2-7; TRBD2 matches 7 bases. The germline CDR1 and CDR2 sequences are SNHLY and FYNNEI. The CDR3 is 14 amino acids. With V trimmed by 2 bases and J by 5 bases, 6 bases remained unmatched. CDR3 nucleotides: TGTGCCAGCAGTGAATCCACCCGGGGGGACGAGCAGTACTTC. Its protein product is CASSESTRGDEQYF.

The chain has TRBV29-1 and TRBJ2-3, with D possibly TRBD1 on 5 matching bases. V dropped 2 bases and J dropped 1 base, with 7 bases sitting between them. CDR1 and CDR2 from the germline V gene are SQVTM and ANQGSEA. This CDR3 has 13 amino acids. The chain's CDR3 is CSVELGRTDTQYF. CDR3 coding DNA: TGCAGCGTTGAACTGGGGCGCACAGATACGCAGTATTTT.

CDR3 loop: CASRTGTGNQPQHF. DNA for the CDR3: TGTGCCAGCAGGACCGGGACAGGCAATCAGCCCCAGCATTTT. The chain is built from TRBV6-6 and TRBJ1-5; 7 positions match TRBD1. CDR1 and CDR2 from the germline V gene are MNHNY and SVGAGI (reference sequence). V trimming: 6 bases; J trimming: 2 bases; junction bases outside the gene matches: 4. The CDR3 spans 14 residues.

The CDR3 is CASSLTGLQETQYF. Here the CDR3 DNA reads TGTGCCAGCAGCTTAACGGGACTTCAAGAGACCCAGTACTTC. V usage is TRBV7-3 and J usage is TRBJ2-5, with a weak D call TRBD2 (6 bases). Trimming shortened V by 0 bases and J by 2 bases, and 7 bases separated the two germline ends. This CDR3 is built from 14 residues. Germline-derived CDR1 and CDR2 are SGHTA and FQGTGA.

V and J are TRBV19 and TRBJ1-2; no definite D call. The CDR3 loop spans 13 amino acids. Germline CDR1 LNHDA, CDR2 SQIVND (reference sequence). V was trimmed by 6 bases and J by 4 bases, leaving 12 bases between them. CDR3 sequence reads: CASSEGWTYGYTF. The CDR3, as DNA: TGTGCCAGTAGCGAGGGTTGGACCTATGGCTACACCTTC.